One sample yielded the 9 T cell receptor beta chains listed below, sequenced in a study of blood T cell repertoires in COVID-19. Libraries were prepared by immunoSEQ multiplex PCR; TCRdb keeps only in-frame clonotypes and omits some of them. The sample contains 250,000 to 350,000 clones, approximately 91% of which appear only once. Sequencing input: peripheral blood. These receptor sequences come from a woman aged 60 to 75 with acute or convalescent COVID-19.

The V and J genes are TRBV19 and TRBJ1-3, with 10 nucleotides matching TRBD1. CDR1 and CDR2 (germline): LNHDA, SQIVND (reference sequence). Trimming took 5 bases from V and 0 from J; bases not matched to a gene: 7. The CDR3 has 17 residues. CDR3 residues: CASSPRQGASSGNTIYF. Written as DNA, the CDR3 is TGTGCCAGTAGTCCCAGACAGGGGGCGAGCTCTGGAAACACCATATATTTT.

The V gene is TRBV7-6, the J gene TRBJ2-7; possible D gene TRBD1, 6 bases. CDR1 and CDR2 from the germline V gene are SGHVS and FNYEAQ. V lost 1 base and J lost 1, with 17 bases in between. CDR3 length: 17 amino acids. The CDR3 nucleotides are TGTGCCAGCAGCTTAGGTAGCAGGGGCGGTGGATCCTACGAGCAGTACTTC. Translating it yields CASSLGSRGGGSYEQYF. The whole variable domain, remainder taken from reference TRBV7-6 and TRBJ2-7, is GAGVSQSPRYKVTKRGQDVALRCDPISGHVSLYWYRQALGQGPEFLTYFNYEAQQDKSGLPNDRFSAERPEGSISTLTIQRTEQRDSAMYRCASSLGSRGGGSYEQYFGPGTRLTVT.

On this clone: This sample includes further DNA sequences coding for the same CDR3. This sequence joins TRBV9 and TRBJ1-6; a weak D match, TRBD1 (5 bases). Deletions cut 0 bases from V and 7 bases from J, with 11 bases between. CDR3 length equals 15 residues. Germline values: CDR1 SGDLS, CDR2 YYNGEE. The CDR3 loop is CASSVAQGGNSPLHF. Written as DNA, the CDR3 is TGTGCCAGCAGCGTAGCTCAGGGAGGGAATTCACCCCTCCACTTT. The complete variable domain, with remaining parts taken from reference TRBV9 and TRBJ1-6, reads DSGVTQTPKHLITATGQRVTLRCSPRSGDLSVYWYQQSLDQGLQFLIQYYNGEERAKGNILERFSAQQFPDLHSELNLSSLELGDSALYFCASSVAQGGNSPLHFGNGTRLTVT.

This rearrangement joins TRBV7-2 to TRBJ1-6; 8 bases are shared with TRBD1. Germline V gene lookup returns CDR1 SGHTA and CDR2 FQGNSA. The CDR3 totals 15 residues. The trim removed 4 bases at V and 8 bases at J, leaving 7 bases unmatched. CDR3 region: CASSSDRATYSPLHF. CDR3 nucleotide sequence: TGTGCCAGCAGCTCGGACAGGGCAACGTATTCACCCCTCCACTTT.

This clone was recorded only once. The sample contains more than one DNA sequence encoding this CDR3. V is TRBV7-3 and J is TRBJ2-7, with 8 bases aligning to TRBD1. This CDR3 spans 14 amino acids. The V gene end was trimmed by 5 bases and the J gene end by 3 bases; junction bases not matched to a gene: 6. Germline V gene lookup returns CDR1 SGHTA and CDR2 FQGTGA. The CDR3 protein is CASSLGTGSYEQYF. In DNA, the CDR3 is TGTGCCAGCAGCCTCGGGACAGGCAGCTACGAGCAGTACTTC. The full variable domain, its missing parts supplied by reference TRBV7-3 and TRBJ2-7, is GAGVSQTPSNKVTEKGKYVELRCDPISGHTALYWYRQSLGQGPEFLIYFQGTGAADDSGLPNDRFFAVRPEGSVSTLKIQRTERGDSAVYLCASSLGTGSYEQYFGPGTRLTVT.

In DNA, the CDR3 is TGTGCCAGCAGCGTAGGACGGGGGGCTTCTGGAAACACCATATATTTT. This encodes CASSVGRGASGNTIYF. The rearrangement joins TRBV9 to TRBJ1-3, with TRBD1 as a possible D gene (6 bases). The ends were cut back, 0 bases at V and 1 base at J, with 11 bases in the middle. CDR3 length equals 16 residues. CDR1 is SGDLS, CDR2 YYNGEE, per germline. The variable domain in full, with the rest retrieved from reference TRBV9 and TRBJ1-3, is DSGVTQTPKHLITATGQRVTLRCSPRSGDLSVYWYQQSLDQGLQFLIQYYNGEERAKGNILERFSAQQFPDLHSELNLSSLELGDSALYFCASSVGRGASGNTIYFGEGSWLTVV.

This clone has more than one count but fewer than ten. The chain uses TRBV7-2 and TRBJ1-1; 7 bases line up with TRBD1. V shed 4 bases, J shed 5 bases, and the junction held 7 bases outside the gene matches. CDR3 length equals 14 residues. Germline values: CDR1 SGHTA, CDR2 FQGNSA. The CDR3 DNA reads as TGTGCCAGCAGCTCACAGGGGCGTCGGACTGAAGCTTTCTTT. Translated: CASSSQGRRTEAFF.

The chain has TRBV3-1 (or the pseudogene TRBV3-2) and TRBJ1-2; D gene unclear. CDR1 and CDR2 (germline): LGHDT, YNNKEL (reference sequence). V lost 0 bases to trimming and J lost 8 bases, with 13 bases between them. CDR3 size: 14 residues. The CDR3 DNA reads TGTGCCAGCAGCCAAGAGGGGAGGGCATCGGGCTACACCTTC. Encoded protein: CASSQEGRASGYTF.

The gene calls are TRBV9 and TRBJ1-3, with 7 nucleotides matching TRBD1. V gave up 0 bases and J gave up 2 bases; unmatched junction bases: 2. The CDR3 extends over 15 amino acids. The germline CDR1 and CDR2 sequences are SGDLS and YYNGEE. Here the CDR3 reads CASSVAQGTGNTIYF. CDR3 in DNA: TGTGCCAGCAGCGTAGCACAGGGGACTGGAAACACCATATATTTT.